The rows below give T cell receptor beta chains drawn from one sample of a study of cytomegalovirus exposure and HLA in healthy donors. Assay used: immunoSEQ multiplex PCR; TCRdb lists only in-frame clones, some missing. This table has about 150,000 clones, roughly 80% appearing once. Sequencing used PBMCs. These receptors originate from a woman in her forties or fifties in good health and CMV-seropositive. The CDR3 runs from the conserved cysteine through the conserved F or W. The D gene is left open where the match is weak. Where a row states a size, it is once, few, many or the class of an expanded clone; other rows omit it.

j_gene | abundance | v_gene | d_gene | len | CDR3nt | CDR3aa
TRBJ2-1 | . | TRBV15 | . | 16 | TGTGCCACCAGCAGGGAACGTGGCGGGGCCTACAATGAGCAGTTCTTC | CATSRERGGAYNEQFF
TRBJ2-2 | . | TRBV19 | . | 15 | TGTGCCAGTAGTAGACCGGGAAAGAACACCGGGGAGCTGTTTTTT | CASSRPGKNTGELFF
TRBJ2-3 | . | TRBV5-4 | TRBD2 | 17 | TGTGCCAGCAGCTTGTGGACTAGCGGGGGGTACACAGATACGCAGTATTTT | CASSLWTSGGYTDTQYF
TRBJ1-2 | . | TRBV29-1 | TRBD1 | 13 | TGCAGCGTTGCTCGGGACAGGGGTAAGGGCTACACCTTC | CSVARDRGKGYTF
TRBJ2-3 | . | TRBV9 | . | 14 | TGTGCCAGCAGCGGCCGGGACTTCACAGATACGCAGTATTTT | CASSGRDFTDTQYF
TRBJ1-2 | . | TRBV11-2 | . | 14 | TGTGCCAGCAGCCTCCCAACAGCACGTCGCGGCTACACCTTC | CASSLPTARRGYTF
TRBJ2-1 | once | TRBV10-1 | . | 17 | TGCGCCAGCAGTGAGTCCGTCCCCTCCGGGTCCTACAATGAGCAGTTCTTC | CASSESVPSGSYNEQFF
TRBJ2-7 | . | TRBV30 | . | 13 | TGTGCCTGGAGTGAGGGCCGGGGGTACGAGCAGTACTTC | CAWSEGRGYEQYF
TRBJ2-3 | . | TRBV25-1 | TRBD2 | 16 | TGTGCCAGCAGCCCAACTAGCGGGGGTTTCACAGATACGCAGTATTTT | CASSPTSGGFTDTQYF
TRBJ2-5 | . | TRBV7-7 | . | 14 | TGTGCTAGCAGCTTAGCGCTCGGAGAAGGGACCCAGTACTTC | CASSLALGEGTQYF
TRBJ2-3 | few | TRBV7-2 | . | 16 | TGTGCCAGCAGCTTAAGGACGGGGGGCCGCACAGATACGCAGTATTTT | CASSLRTGGRTDTQYF
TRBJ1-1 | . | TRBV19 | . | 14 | TGTGCCAGTAGTCCCTCGGGGGGGAACACTGAAGCTTTCTTT | CASSPSGGNTEAFF
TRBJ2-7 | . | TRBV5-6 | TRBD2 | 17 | TGTGCCAGCAGCTTTTTTCTAGCGGGGGGGCCGATATACGAGCAGTACTTC | CASSFFLAGGPIYEQYF
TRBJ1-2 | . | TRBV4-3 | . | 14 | TGCGCCAGCAGCCAGGATCTAGGGGCAGATGGCTACACCTTC | CASSQDLGADGYTF
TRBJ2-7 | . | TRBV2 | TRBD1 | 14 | TGTGCCAGCATTCCCGGGACAGGGGGAAACGAGCAGTACTTC | CASIPGTGGNEQYF
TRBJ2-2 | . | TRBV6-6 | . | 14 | TGTGCCAGCAGTTACGCCCTAGGCACCGGGGAGCTGTTTTTT | CASSYALGTGELFF
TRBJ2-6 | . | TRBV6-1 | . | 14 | TGTGCCAGCACTGGGACTGCTGGGGCCAACGTCCTGACTTTC | CASTGTAGANVLTF
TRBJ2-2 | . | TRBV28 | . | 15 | TGTGCCAGCAGTTTGGGGGGGCCGGGAACCGGGGAGCTGTTTTTT | CASSLGGPGTGELFF
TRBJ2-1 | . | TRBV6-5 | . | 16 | TGTGCCAGCAGTTCCATCACCGGGACACCAAGCAATGAGCAGTTCTTC | CASSSITGTPSNEQFF
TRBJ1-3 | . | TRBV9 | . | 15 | TGTGCCAGCAGCGTACAGGAACATTCTGGAAACACCATATATTTT | CASSVQEHSGNTIYF
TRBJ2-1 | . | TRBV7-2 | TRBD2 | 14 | TGTGCCAGCAGCCAATCGGGACTAGCTTATGAGCAGTTCTTC | CASSQSGLAYEQFF
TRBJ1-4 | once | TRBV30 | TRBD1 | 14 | TGTGCCTGGAGTTCGACTGACAGGGGCGAAAAACTGTTTTTT | CAWSSTDRGEKLFF
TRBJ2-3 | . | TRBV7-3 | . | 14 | TGTGCCAGCAGCCCGACGACAAGAACAGATACGCAGTATTTT | CASSPTTRTDTQYF
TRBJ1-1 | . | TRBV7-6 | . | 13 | TGTGCCAGCAGCTTAAACAGAAACACTGAAGCTTTCTTT | CASSLNRNTEAFF
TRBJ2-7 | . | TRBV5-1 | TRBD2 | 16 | TGCGCCAGCAGCTTTACTAGCGGGGGGACCGCCTACGAGCAGTACTTC | CASSFTSGGTAYEQYF
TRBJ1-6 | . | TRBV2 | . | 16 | TGTGCCAGCAGTGAGGGGTCAGGGCTCAATAATTCACCCCTCCACTTT | CASSEGSGLNNSPLHF
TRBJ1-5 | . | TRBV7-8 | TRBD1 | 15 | TGTGCCAGCAGCTCGGACAGGGATACCAATCAGCCCCAGCATTTT | CASSSDRDTNQPQHF
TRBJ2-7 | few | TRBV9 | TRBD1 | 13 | TGTGCCAGCAGCGACGGGACAGCTGGCGAGCAGTACTTC | CASSDGTAGEQYF
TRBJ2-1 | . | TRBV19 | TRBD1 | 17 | TGTGCCAGTATCGGGACAGGGGCCTCCAGCTCCTACAATGAGCAGTTCTTC | CASIGTGASSSYNEQFF
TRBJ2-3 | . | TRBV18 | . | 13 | TGTGCCAGCTCACGACCAGGGGTAGATACGCAGTATTTT | CASSRPGVDTQYF
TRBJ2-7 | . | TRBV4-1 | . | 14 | TGCGCCAGCAGCCAACCAAGAGCACCGTCCGAGCAGTACTTC | CASSQPRAPSEQYF
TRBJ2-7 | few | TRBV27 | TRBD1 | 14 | TGTGCCAGCAGTCCCCGACAGGGGCTGGGCGAGCAGTACTTC | CASSPRQGLGEQYF
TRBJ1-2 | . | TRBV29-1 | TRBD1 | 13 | TGCAGCGTCCCGGGACAGGGCAACTATGGCTACACCTTC | CSVPGQGNYGYTF